The 18 T cell receptor beta chains in this list originate from one sample, sequenced in a study of CD8 T cells in Susac syndrome. It was with random hexamers that roughly 0.45 to 1 ug RNA was reverse transcribed. TCRdb used MiXCR to reprocess the immunoSEQ multiplex PCR reads, holding one entry per CDR3 protein. The data show about 200,000 distinct CDR3 sequences, around 95% seen once. The material sequenced was CD4+ T cells from PBMCs. These receptors were collected from a human donor with multiple sclerosis.

The chain couples TRBV20-1 to TRBJ2-1; 7 positions agree with TRBD1. CDR3 length equals 13 residues. Germline V gives CDR1 DFQATT, CDR2 SNEGSKA (reference sequence). V was pared by 5 bases and J by 7 bases, with 8 bases of the junction left unmatched. This chain's CDR3 is CSASTGVSNEQFF. Here the CDR3 DNA reads TGCAGTGCTTCTACAGGGGTATCGAATGAGCAGTTCTTC.

V usage is TRBV20-1 and J usage is TRBJ1-6; no clear D. Looked up from germline, CDR1 is DFQATT and CDR2 is SNEGSKA (reference sequence). The CDR3 consists of 14 residues. V shed 4 bases and J shed 8 bases, with 15 bases lying between them. The CDR3 sequence: CSATTGRGDSPLHF. DNA of the CDR3: TGCAGTGCTACAACCGGCCGCGGGGATTCACCCCTCCACTTT.

The rearrangement uses TRBV5-4 and TRBJ2-5; a weak D match, TRBD1 (5 bases). The CDR3 is 14 residues long. CDR1 and CDR2 from the germline V gene are SGHNT and YYREEE (reference sequence). Deletions cut 4 bases from V and 5 bases from J, with 15 bases between. CDR3 sequence: CASSTPGIQETQYF. CDR3 coding DNA: TGTGCCAGCAGCACCCCAGGGATTCAGGAGACCCAGTACTTC.

V is TRBV20-1 and J is TRBJ1-2; weak D call: TRBD1 (6 bases). This CDR3 is built from 11 residues. Germline CDR1 is DFQATT and CDR2 is SNEGSKA (reference sequence). CDR3 coding DNA: TGCAGGGCAGGGGCTAACTATGGCTACACCTTC. This encodes CRAGANYGYTF.

V gene TRBV5-6 combines with J gene TRBJ2-7; D unclear. V lost 0 bases and J lost 3, with 7 bases in between. The V gene's germline CDR1 is SGHDT and CDR2 YYEEEE. The CDR3 is 13 residues long. CDR3 residues: CASSLGRYYEQYV. The DNA for the CDR3 is TGTGCCAGCAGCTTGGGGCGATACTACGAGCAGTACGTC.

The chain recombines TRBV14 with TRBJ2-2, with 13 bases aligning to TRBD2. The CDR3 loop spans 18 amino acids. The V segment lost 4 bases and the J segment 8 bases; nucleotides outside the gene matches: 13. The germline gives CDR1 SGHDN, CDR2 FVKESK. The CDR3 nucleotides read TGTGCCAGCAGCCTCGGACTAGCGGGGGTCCTAGCTCCTGGGGAGCTGTTTTTT. Translating gives CASSLGLAGVLAPGELFF.

The J gene is TRBJ2-1, the V gene TRBV12-5; 10 positions match TRBD1. Germline CDR1 is LGHNT and CDR2 is FRNRAP. This CDR3 comprises 14 residues. V was pared by 7 bases and J by 9 bases, with 9 bases of the junction left unmatched. CDR3 sequence (DNA): TGTGCTAGTGCGGCCGGGACAGGGGAACGTGAGCAGTTCTTC. It yields the protein CASAAGTGEREQFF.

This rearrangement joins TRBV2 to TRBJ1-6; D is undetermined. Germline lookup yields CDR1 SNHLY and CDR2 FYNNEI. The CDR3 extends over 12 amino acids. V gave up 7 bases and J gave up 7 bases, with 8 bases separating them. CDR3 residues: CASTSGNSPLHF. Written as DNA, the CDR3 is TGTGCCAGCACCTCAGGAAATTCACCCCTCCACTTT.

V is TRBV12-3 or TRBV12-4 and J is TRBJ2-1; D is perhaps TRBD1 or TRBD2 (5 bases each). The V end was cut by 5 bases, the J end by 13 bases, with 15 bases between. The CDR3 covers 12 residues. The CDR3 is CASSRDPGVQFF. CDR3 nucleotides: TGTGCCAGCAGTAGGGACCCCGGCGTTCAGTTCTTC.

The chain is built from TRBV29-1 and TRBJ1-2; 7 nucleotides line up with TRBD1. The V segment lost 5 bases and the J segment 6 bases; nucleotides outside the gene matches: 3. Germline lookup yields CDR1 SQVTM and CDR2 ANQGSEA. CDR3 length: 11 residues. CDR3 in amino acids: CSVWGQHGYTF. Written as DNA, the CDR3 is TGCAGCGTTTGGGGACAGCATGGCTACACCTTC.

The rearrangement joins TRBV25-1 to TRBJ2-3; TRBD2 aligns across 8 bases. In germline, CDR1 is MGHDK, CDR2 SYGVNS. The CDR3 spans 15 residues. V shed 7 bases and J 5 bases; nucleotides not matched to a gene: 11. The CDR3 loop reads CASKIPGGRGDTQYF. CDR3 in DNA: TGTGCCAGCAAGATCCCGGGGGGGCGAGGAGATACGCAGTATTTT.

V is TRBV27 and J is TRBJ2-7; D not certain. CDR3 length: 14 amino acids. The germline V gene encodes CDR1 MNHEY and CDR2 SMNVEV (reference sequence). Trimming left V 3 bases short and J 3 bases short, with 12 bases between. The CDR3 bases are TGTGCCAGCAGTTTTGTTGCAGGAGTCTACGAGCAGTACTTC. Protein: CASSFVAGVYEQYF.

V is TRBV7-8 and J is TRBJ1-6, with D perhaps TRBD1 (6 bases). V dropped 7 bases and J dropped 6 bases, with 16 bases sitting between them. Germline CDR1 is SGHVS and CDR2 is FQNEAQ. This CDR3 has 15 residues. DNA of the CDR3: TGTGCCAGCACCCTTGGGGCGGGGGCTAATTCACCCCTCCACTTT. Translating it yields CASTLGAGANSPLHF.

The chain couples TRBV2 to TRBJ2-1; the match to TRBD2 covers 7 bases. CDR1 and CDR2 from the germline V gene are SNHLY and FYNNEI. CDR3 length: 13 amino acids. Trimming at V came to 7 bases and at J to 7 bases, leaving 7 bases not matched to a gene. The CDR3 is CASTWTSINEQFF. For the CDR3, the DNA is TGTGCCAGCACTTGGACTAGTATAAATGAGCAGTTCTTC.

CDR3 nucleotide sequence: TGTGCCAGCAGTAAAGGCTCCGGCGAACTGGGACCCCAGCATTTT. It encodes CASSKGSGELGPQHF. This sequence joins TRBV13 and TRBJ1-5; no definite D call. Germline values: CDR1 PRHDT, CDR2 FYEKMQ (reference sequence). Trimming removed 6 bases at V and 10 bases at J, with 22 bases between. The CDR3 contains 15 residues.

This chain links TRBV19 with TRBJ2-1, with 9 bases identical to TRBD1. The V gene's germline CDR1 is LNHDA and CDR2 SQIVND (reference sequence). The V segment lost 3 bases and the J segment 6 bases; nucleotides outside the gene matches: 6. The CDR3 is 15 residues long. The CDR3 region has the DNA TGTGCCAGTAGTATTGGGGACAGGGTCCGCAATGAGCAGTTCTTC. This sequence encodes CASSIGDRVRNEQFF.

The rearrangement links TRBV6-5 to TRBJ1-6, with D perhaps TRBD1 (6 bases). This CDR3 is built from 14 residues. Trimming took off 6 bases at V and 7 bases at J, with 13 bases between the two ends. Germline V gives CDR1 MNHEY, CDR2 SVGAGI. The CDR3 protein is CASSLTGKNSPLHF. DNA for the CDR3: TGTGCCAGCAGCCTAACAGGGAAGAATTCACCCCTCCACTTT.

The CDR3 DNA is TGTGCCAGCAGCTCTAACACAGGGGTACAGTTCTTC. This codes for CASSSNTGVQFF. The gene calls are TRBV7-9 and TRBJ2-1, with 7 bases fitting TRBD1. CDR3 size: 12 residues. Germline CDR1 reads SEHNR; CDR2 reads FQNEAQ (reference sequence). Trimming took 4 bases from V and 13 from J; bases not matched to a gene: 7.